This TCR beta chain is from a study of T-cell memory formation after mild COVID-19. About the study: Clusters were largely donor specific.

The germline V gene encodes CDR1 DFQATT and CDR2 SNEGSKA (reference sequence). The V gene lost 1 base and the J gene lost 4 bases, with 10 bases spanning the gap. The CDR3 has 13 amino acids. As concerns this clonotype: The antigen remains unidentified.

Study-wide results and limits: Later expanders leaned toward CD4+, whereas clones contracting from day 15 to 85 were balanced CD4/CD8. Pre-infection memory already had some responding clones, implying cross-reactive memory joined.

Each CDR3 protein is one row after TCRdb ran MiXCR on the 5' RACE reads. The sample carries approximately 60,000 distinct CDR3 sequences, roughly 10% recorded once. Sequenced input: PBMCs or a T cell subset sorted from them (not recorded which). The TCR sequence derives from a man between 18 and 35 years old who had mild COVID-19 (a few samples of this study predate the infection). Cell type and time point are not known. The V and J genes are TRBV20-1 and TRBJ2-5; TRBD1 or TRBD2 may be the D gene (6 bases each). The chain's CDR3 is CSARGGAGETQYF. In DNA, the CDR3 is TGCAGTGCTAGAGGGGGGGCGGGAGAGACCCAGTACTTC.